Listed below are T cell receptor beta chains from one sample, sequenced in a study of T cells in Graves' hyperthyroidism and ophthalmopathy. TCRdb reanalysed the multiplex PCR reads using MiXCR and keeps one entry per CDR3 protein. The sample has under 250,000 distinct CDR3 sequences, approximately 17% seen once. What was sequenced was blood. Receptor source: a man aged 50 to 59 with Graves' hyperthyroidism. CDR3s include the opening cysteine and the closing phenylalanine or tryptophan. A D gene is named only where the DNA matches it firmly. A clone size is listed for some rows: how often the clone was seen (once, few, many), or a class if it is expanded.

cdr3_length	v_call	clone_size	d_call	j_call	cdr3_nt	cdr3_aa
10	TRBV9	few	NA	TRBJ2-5	TGTGCCAGCAGCGCGACAGGGACTTACTTC	CASSATGTYF
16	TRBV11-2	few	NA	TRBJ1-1	TGTGCCAGCAGCTTAGGACGGACGGTCGGAGGCACTGAAGCTTTCTTT	CASSLGRTVGGTEAFF
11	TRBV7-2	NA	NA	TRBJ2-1	TGTGCCAGCTCGGTCCTCAATGAGCAGTTCTTC	CASSVLNEQFF
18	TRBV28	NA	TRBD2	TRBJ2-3	TGTGCCAGCAGGTTGGACCGGGAGGGCCAGATCATGGGAGATACGCAGTATTTT	CASRLDREGQIMGDTQYF
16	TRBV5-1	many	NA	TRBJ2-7	TGCGCCAGCAGCTTAGATGCCGGGTTGGGGACCTACGAGCAGTACTTC	CASSLDAGLGTYEQYF
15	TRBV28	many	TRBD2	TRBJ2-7	TGTGCCAGCAGTTTGGACGGGAGGGCCGCCTACGAGCAGTACTTC	CASSLDGRAAYEQYF
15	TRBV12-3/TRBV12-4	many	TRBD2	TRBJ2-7	TGTGCCAGCAGCCCACTAGCGGGAGGGCCCTACGAGCAGTACTTC	CASSPLAGGPYEQYF
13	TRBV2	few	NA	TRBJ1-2	TGTGCCAGCAGACAGGATACTAACTATGGCTACACCTTC	CASRQDTNYGYTF
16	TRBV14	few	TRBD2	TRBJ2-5	TGTGCCAGCAGCCATGGGACCGGACTAGCGGAAGAGACCCAGTACTTC	CASSHGTGLAEETQYF
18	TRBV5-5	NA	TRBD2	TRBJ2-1	TGTGCCAGCAGCTTGGGGTCCCCTAGCGGAAGGTCCTACAATGAGCAGTTCTTC	CASSLGSPSGRSYNEQFF
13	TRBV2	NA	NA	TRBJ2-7	TGTGCCAGCACCCCCGGTTGGACCTACGAGCAGTACTTC	CASTPGWTYEQYF
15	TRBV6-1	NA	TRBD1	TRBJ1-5	TGTGCCAGCAGGGGACAGGGTGGTAGCAATCAGCCCCAGCATTTT	CASRGQGGSNQPQHF